A single sample gave rise to the 10 T cell receptor beta chains below, sequenced in a study of T cells in Graves' hyperthyroidism and ophthalmopathy. Researchers amplified the TCR beta CDR3 regions from RNA transcripts. First-round RT-PCR targeting the TCR CDR3 was performed with the HTBI primer set. Using its own MiXCR run on the multiplex PCR reads, TCRdb lists one record per CDR3 protein. The table lists about 570,000 distinct CDR3 sequences, around 46% of them singletons. Sequencing input: peripheral blood or thyroid tissue (not recorded which). These receptors were taken from an adult woman with Graves' disease, either hyperthyroidism or ophthalmopathy (not recorded which).

The CDR3 reads CASTPREGGLLFGYTF. CDR3 sequence (DNA): TGTGCCAGCACCCCCCGAGAGGGAGGTCTCCTATTTGGCTACACCTTC. The rearrangement joins TRBV7-2 to TRBJ1-2; D remains ambiguous. The CDR3 sequence is 16 residues long. Trimming pared 7 bases from V and 7 bases from J, leaving 25 bases between. CDR1 is SGHTA and CDR2 is FQGNSA in the germline V gene.

There are many counts of this clonotype. The chain couples TRBV7-8 to TRBJ2-2; 16 positions agree with TRBD2. V shed 4 bases and J 5 bases; nucleotides not matched to a gene: 10. Germline V lookup: CDR1 SGHVS, CDR2 FQNEAQ. This CDR3 spans 19 amino acids. The CDR3 bases are TGTGCCAGCAGCTCCCAGGGACTAGCGGGAGGGGGATGGACCGGGGAGCTGTTTTTT. This codes for CASSSQGLAGGGWTGELFF.

This clonotype has just a few counts. The DNA for the CDR3 is TGTGCCATTCGCTCTACCGGGGAGCTGTTTTTT. This encodes CAIRSTGELFF. V and J are TRBV10-3 and TRBJ2-2, with unresolved D. Trimming removed 9 bases at V and 5 bases at J, with 7 bases between. CDR3 length: 11 amino acids. Germline CDR1 reads ENHRY; CDR2 reads SYGVKD.

The V call is TRBV6-1, the J call TRBJ2-7; D is perhaps TRBD2 (6 bases). Germline V CDR1 and CDR2: MNHNS, SASEGT. This CDR3 region has 13 residues. Between the trimmed V and J ends, which lost 10 bases and 1 base, there was a span of 14 bases. In DNA, the CDR3 is TGTGCCATCCCGGGGGACGGGTCCTACGAGCAGTACTTC. Translation gives CAIPGDGSYEQYF.

The chain has TRBV27 and TRBJ2-5; the D is unclear. The CDR3 is 14 residues long. Trimming removed 8 bases at V and 6 bases at J, with 19 bases between. The germline V gene encodes CDR1 MNHEY and CDR2 SMNVEV (reference sequence). CDR3 in DNA: TGTGCCAGCTCCGGGCAGGTGCCAGTAAAGACCCAGTACTTC. It codes for CASSGQVPVKTQYF.

This clonotype was found many times. The V call is TRBV7-2, the J call TRBJ2-7, with 14 bases matching TRBD2. This CDR3 is built from 17 residues. V shed 4 bases and J 5 bases; nucleotides not matched to a gene: 10. Germline CDR1 SGHTA, CDR2 FQGNSA. The CDR3 nucleotides read TGTGCCAGCAGCTCGTTTCCCCGGGGACTAGCGGGAGACGAGCAGTACTTC. Its protein is CASSSFPRGLAGDEQYF.

The rearrangement links TRBV7-9 to TRBJ2-5, with D uncertain. This CDR3 region has 11 residues. From germline, CDR1 is SEHNR and CDR2 FQNEAQ (reference sequence). V was pared by 6 bases and J by 7 bases, with 9 bases between. CDR3 sequence reads: CASRPTGTQYF. The CDR3 DNA sequence: TGTGCCAGCAGGCCTACCGGGACCCAGTACTTC.

The chain is built from TRBV15 and TRBJ1-4, with 8 bases identical to TRBD1. V lost 1 base, J lost 6 bases, and 7 bases stayed unmatched. The germline V gene encodes CDR1 LNHNV and CDR2 YYDKDF (reference sequence). This CDR3 comprises 16 residues. The CDR3: CATSRVSRGPDEKLFF. CDR3 nucleotide sequence: TGTGCCACCAGCAGAGTAAGCAGGGGGCCAGATGAAAAACTGTTTTTT.

The chain joins TRBV2 to TRBJ1-2; 8 positions match TRBD1. This CDR3 region has 17 residues. CDR1 is SNHLY, CDR2 FYNNEI, per germline. V gave up 6 bases and J gave up 4 bases; unmatched junction bases: 16. Written as DNA, the CDR3 is TGTGCCAGCAGGGATGCGGACAGGGAAGAAGGTATCTATGGCTACACCTTC. This encodes CASRDADREEGIYGYTF.

The chain uses TRBV2 and TRBJ2-5; D gene uncertain. The germline V and J ends were trimmed by 3 bases and 2 bases, with 13 bases remaining between them. CDR3 size: 15 residues. Germline V gives CDR1 SNHLY, CDR2 FYNNEI. The CDR3 here is CASSDARKAQETQYF. As DNA, the CDR3 is TGTGCCAGCAGTGACGCTCGCAAGGCGCAAGAGACCCAGTACTTC. Supplemented by reference TRBV2 and TRBJ2-5, the full variable domain reads EPEVTQTPSHQVTQMGQEVILRCVPISNHLYFYWYRQILGQKVEFLVSFYNNEISEKSEIFDDQFSVERPDGSNFTLKIRSTKLEDSAMYFCASSDARKAQETQYFGPGTRLLVL.